A selection of T cell receptor beta chains follows, all from one sample in a study of radiotherapy plus CTLA-4 blockade in lung cancer. Using immunoSEQ multiplex PCR, the repertoire was profiled, and TCRdb retains in-frame clones only, with some absent. In the table there are tens of thousands of clones, 60% to 80% of which are singletons. The source was peripheral blood, collected from a patient treated with radiotherapy plus ipilimumab. The receptors shown here come from a human donor with non-small cell lung cancer who had a complete response to radiotherapy plus ipilimumab. CDR3s include the opening cysteine and the closing phenylalanine or tryptophan. D genes are given only for firm matches. The listing skips clone size in some rows; elsewhere it reads once, few, many or a size class.

V	size	D	J	DNA	CDR3
TRBV5-1	NA	NA	TRBJ1-4	TGCGCCAGCAGCTTGGGCGGAGCCGCTAATGAAAAACTGTTTTTT	CASSLGGAANEKLFF
TRBV4-3	NA	NA	TRBJ2-3	TGCGCCAGCAGCCAAGAGGGGTCTCGCCAGGGATCAGATACGCAGTATTTT	CASSQEGSRQGSDTQYF
TRBV7-3	NA	NA	TRBJ1-2	TGTGCCAGCAGCTGGCCTGAGGGTGGGGACTATGGCTACACCTTC	CASSWPEGGDYGYTF
TRBV7-8	NA	NA	TRBJ2-7	TGTGCCAGCAGCTTAGTAGAAACAGGGAGTTCCTACGAGCAGTACTTC	CASSLVETGSSYEQYF
TRBV4-1	NA	NA	TRBJ1-2	TGCGCCAGCAGCCAAGATTGGGGGGATAACTATGGCTACACCTTC	CASSQDWGDNYGYTF
TRBV18	NA	NA	TRBJ2-3	TGTGCCAGCTCACCGGGGCAGGGGACAGATACGCAGTATTTT	CASSPGQGTDTQYF
TRBV10-3	NA	TRBD1	TRBJ2-2	TGTGCCATCAGTAAGGGACAGCACACCGGGGAGCTGTTTTTT	CAISKGQHTGELFF
TRBV7-9	NA	TRBD1	TRBJ2-7	TGTGCCAGCAGCCGCGACAGGGGCCCCTCCGAGCAGTACTTC	CASSRDRGPSEQYF
TRBV5-1	NA	TRBD2	TRBJ2-3	TGCGCCAGCAGCCACGGGAGGGGAGACGCAGATACGCAGTATTTT	CASSHGRGDADTQYF
TRBV7-9	NA	NA	TRBJ1-3	TGTGCCAGCAGGCCTACCACTTACTCTGGAAACACCATATATTTT	CASRPTTYSGNTIYF
TRBV6-6	NA	NA	TRBJ2-5	TGTGCCAGCAGTTACTCCCAGGGGACCCAGTACTTC	CASSYSQGTQYF
TRBV28	NA	NA	TRBJ1-4	TGTGCCAGCAGTTTCTCGAACAGGGTTGGCGAAAAACTGTTTTTT	CASSFSNRVGEKLFF
TRBV5-1	NA	NA	TRBJ2-1	TGCGCCAGCAGCTCGAGCTCCTACAATGAGCAGTTCTTC	CASSSSSYNEQFF
TRBV27	NA	TRBD1	TRBJ1-2	TGTGCCAGCAGTATCACCCGGGACAGGGGCGGCTACACCTTC	CASSITRDRGGYTF
TRBV30	NA	TRBD2	TRBJ2-1	TGTGCCTGGAGTGTAGGTAGCGGGGAGGTAGATGAGCAGTTCTTC	CAWSVGSGEVDEQFF
TRBV7-3	few	NA	TRBJ1-4	TGTGCCAGCAGCCTCCGACACGAAGAAAAACTGTTTTTT	CASSLRHEEKLFF
TRBV9	few	NA	TRBJ2-3	TGTGCCAGCAGCGTAACTAGCTCCGATACGCAGTATTTT	CASSVTSSDTQYF
TRBV10-3	NA	NA	TRBJ2-5	TGTGCCATCAGTGATTCAGGGGCTGAGACCCAGTACTTC	CAISDSGAETQYF
TRBV11-2	NA	TRBD2	TRBJ2-7	TGTGCCACCAGGACGCGGGGGGCCTACGAGCAGTACTTC	CATRTRGAYEQYF
TRBV12-5	NA	NA	TRBJ2-2	TGTGCTAGTGGTTTTGGCGGAGGCGTCATTACCGGGGAGCTGTTTTTT	CASGFGGGVITGELFF
TRBV7-8	NA	NA	TRBJ2-5	TGTGCCAGCAGCCAATGGGGGGGCCAACGGGAGACCCAGTACTTC	CASSQWGGQRETQYF